This TCR beta chain came from a study of CD8 T cells in ankylosing spondylitis. Overall study results and limits: Disease-linked clones were found to be CD8+ and relatively rare in peripheral blood.

Germline V gene data show CDR1 as SGHRS and CDR2 as YFSETQ. The V gene lost 4 bases and the J gene lost 9 bases, with 20 bases spanning the gap. CDR3 length: 15 amino acids. There are many counts of this clonotype. Its target is not known. TCRdb re-analysed the 5' RACE reads in MiXCR, keeping a single row per CDR3 protein. The data hold 130,000 or so distinct CDR3 sequences, with roughly 6.6% observed a single time. The sequenced material came from blood, either unsorted or a sorted T cell fraction (not recorded which). This chain uses TRBV5-1 with TRBJ2-1; D is perhaps TRBD2 (6 bases). This sequence originates from a male donor with ankylosing spondylitis or in good health (not recorded which). CDR3 nucleotide sequence: TGCGCCAGCAGCCCCAATCCGGAGGGCCACGCTGAGCAGTTCTTC. Translation gives CASSPNPEGHAEQFF.